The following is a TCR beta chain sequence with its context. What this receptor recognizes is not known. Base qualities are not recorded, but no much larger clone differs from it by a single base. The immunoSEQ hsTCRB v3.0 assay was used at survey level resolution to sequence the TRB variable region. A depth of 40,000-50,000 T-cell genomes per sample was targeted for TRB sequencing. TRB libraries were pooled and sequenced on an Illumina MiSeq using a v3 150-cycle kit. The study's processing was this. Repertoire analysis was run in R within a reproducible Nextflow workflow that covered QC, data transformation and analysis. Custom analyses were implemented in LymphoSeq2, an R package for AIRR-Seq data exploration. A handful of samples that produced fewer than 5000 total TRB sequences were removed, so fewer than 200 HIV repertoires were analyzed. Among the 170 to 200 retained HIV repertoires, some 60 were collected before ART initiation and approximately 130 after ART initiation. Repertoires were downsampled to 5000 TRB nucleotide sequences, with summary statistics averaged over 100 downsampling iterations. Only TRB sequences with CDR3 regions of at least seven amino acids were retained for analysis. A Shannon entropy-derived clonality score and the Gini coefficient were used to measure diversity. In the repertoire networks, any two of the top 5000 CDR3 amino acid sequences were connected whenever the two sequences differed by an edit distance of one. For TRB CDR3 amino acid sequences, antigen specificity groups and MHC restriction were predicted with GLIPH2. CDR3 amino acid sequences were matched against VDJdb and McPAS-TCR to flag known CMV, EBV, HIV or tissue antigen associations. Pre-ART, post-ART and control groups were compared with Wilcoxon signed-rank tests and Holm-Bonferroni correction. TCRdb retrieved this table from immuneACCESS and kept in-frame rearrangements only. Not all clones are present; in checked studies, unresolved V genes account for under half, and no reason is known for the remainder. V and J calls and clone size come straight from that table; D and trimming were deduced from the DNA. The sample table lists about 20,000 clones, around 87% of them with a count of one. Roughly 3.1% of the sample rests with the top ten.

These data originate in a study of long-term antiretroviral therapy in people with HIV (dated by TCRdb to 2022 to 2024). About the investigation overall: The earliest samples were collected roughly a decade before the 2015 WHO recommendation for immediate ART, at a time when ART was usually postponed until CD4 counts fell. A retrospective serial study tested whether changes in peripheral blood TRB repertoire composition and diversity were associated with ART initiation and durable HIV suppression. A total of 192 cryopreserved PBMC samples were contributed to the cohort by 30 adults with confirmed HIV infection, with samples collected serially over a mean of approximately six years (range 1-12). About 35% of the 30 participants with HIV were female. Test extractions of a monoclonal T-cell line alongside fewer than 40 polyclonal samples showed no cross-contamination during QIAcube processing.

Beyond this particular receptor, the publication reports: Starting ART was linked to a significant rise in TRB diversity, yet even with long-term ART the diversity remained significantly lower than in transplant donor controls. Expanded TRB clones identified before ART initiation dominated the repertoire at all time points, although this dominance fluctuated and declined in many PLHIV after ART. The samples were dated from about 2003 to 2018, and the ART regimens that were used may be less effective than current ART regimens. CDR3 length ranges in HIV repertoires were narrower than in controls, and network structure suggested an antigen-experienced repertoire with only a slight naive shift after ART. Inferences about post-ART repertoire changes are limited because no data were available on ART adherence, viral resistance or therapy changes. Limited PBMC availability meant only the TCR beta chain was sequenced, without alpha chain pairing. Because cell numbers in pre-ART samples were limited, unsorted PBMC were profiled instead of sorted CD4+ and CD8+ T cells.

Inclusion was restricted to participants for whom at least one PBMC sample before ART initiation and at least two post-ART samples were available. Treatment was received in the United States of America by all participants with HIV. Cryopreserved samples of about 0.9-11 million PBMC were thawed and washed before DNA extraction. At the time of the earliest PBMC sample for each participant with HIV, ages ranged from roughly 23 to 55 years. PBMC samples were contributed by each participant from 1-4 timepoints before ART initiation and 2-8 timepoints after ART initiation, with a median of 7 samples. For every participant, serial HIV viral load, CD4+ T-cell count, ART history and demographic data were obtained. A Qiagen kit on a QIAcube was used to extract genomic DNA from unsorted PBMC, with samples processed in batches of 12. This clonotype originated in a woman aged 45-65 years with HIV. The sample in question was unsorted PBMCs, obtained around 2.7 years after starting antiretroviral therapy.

Here the CDR3 is given as CASSPLRAGYNEQFF. The sequence in DNA is TGTGCCAGCAGTCCATTGAGGGCAGGGTACAATGAGCAGTTCTTC. Rearrangement joined TRBV6-5 to TRBJ2-1; the D gene could be TRBD1 or TRBD2, each one agreeing over 5 bases. Trimming at the junction amounts to 5 bases on V and 4 bases on J, and the germline ends lie 15 bases apart. Taken from cysteine to phenylalanine, the CDR3 has 15 residues. The CDR3 DNA has 45 bases and is translated from base 1. The germline V gene provides CDR1 MNHEY and CDR2 SVGAGI.